The 13 T cell receptor beta chains reported below all come from one sample, sequenced in a study of blood T cell repertoires in COVID-19. Data came from immunoSEQ multiplex PCR; TCRdb stores just in-frame clones and leaves some out. The top ten clones hold under 8.5% of a sample with nearly 90,000 clones, 90% of them seen once. Sample: peripheral blood. Source of these receptors: a man between 18 and 29 years old with COVID-19, enrolled during active disease.

V usage is TRBV15 and J usage is TRBJ2-1, with TRBD2 matching 7 bases. Trimming at V came to 4 bases and at J to 2 bases, leaving 14 bases not matched to a gene. CDR1 is LNHNV, CDR2 YYDKDF, per germline (reference sequence). This CDR3 is built from 18 residues. The CDR3 spells CATSTTMRAGVAYNEQFF. For the CDR3, the DNA is TGTGCCACCAGCACCACCATGAGGGCGGGAGTGGCCTACAATGAGCAGTTCTTC. Full variable domain (rest looked up from reference TRBV15 and TRBJ2-1): DAMVIQNPRYQVTQFGKPVTLSCSQTLNHNVMYWYQQKSSQAPKLLFHYYDKDFNNEADTPDNFQSRRPNTSFCFLDIRSPGLGDTAMYLCATSTTMRAGVAYNEQFFGPGTRLTVL.

The chain combines TRBV4-3 with TRBJ2-7, with a possible D match to TRBD2 (6 bases). V was shortened by 4 bases and J by 3 bases, with 13 bases between the two germline ends. Germline CDR1 and CDR2: LGHNA and YSLEER. The length of the CDR3 is 14 residues. CDR3 coding DNA: TGCGCCAGCAGCCGTGGAGGGGAGAGCTACGAGCAGTACTTC. It is translated as CASSRGGESYEQYF.

This chain uses TRBV19 with TRBJ2-1; 12 bases agree with TRBD2. V shed 4 bases and J 4 bases; nucleotides not matched to a gene: 8. Per germline, CDR1 LNHDA and CDR2 SQIVND (reference sequence). This CDR3 region has 17 residues. In nucleotides, the CDR3 is TGTGCCAGTAGTACAGCTAGCGGGGGGGCCGATTACAATGAGCAGTTCTTC. Amino acids: CASSTASGGADYNEQFF.

This chain joins TRBV21-1 and TRBJ2-7; TRBD1 was called by the table and not checked on the DNA. TRBV21-1 is noted as a pseudogene. The CDR3 loop spans 14 amino acids. The CDR3 bases are TGTGCCAGCAGCGGAGACAGGGGCTCCTACGAGCAGTACTTC. It encodes CASSGDRGSYEQYF.

The chain joins TRBV19 to TRBJ1-1; D not resolved. The CDR3 sequence is 13 residues long. The germline V gene has CDR1 LNHDA and CDR2 SQIVND (reference sequence). Trimming took off 5 bases at V and 1 base at J, with 8 bases between the two ends. In DNA form, the CDR3 reads TGTGCCAGTAGTTCAACAGAGAACACTGAAGCTTTCTTT. It specifies CASSSTENTEAFF.

The CDR3 region has the DNA TGTGCCAGCAGCGCTCCGGGACTAGCGGGACGCCTGGGGGAGCTGTTTTTT. Translated, it gives CASSAPGLAGRLGELFF. The rearrangement links TRBV7-9 to TRBJ2-2, with TRBD2 matching over 13 bases. The CDR3 covers 17 residues. Trimming cost V 5 bases and J 8 bases; bases outside gene matches: 11. Germline V gene sequence: CDR1 SEHNR, CDR2 FQNEAQ (reference sequence).

This clone was observed once. The chain is built from TRBV7-2 and TRBJ2-7; D may be TRBD1 (7 bases). The CDR3 is 14 amino acids. From germline, CDR1 is SGHTA and CDR2 FQGNSA. Trimming removed 1 base at V and 4 bases at J, with 11 bases between. The CDR3 region is CASSLGQGGYEQYF. Here the CDR3 DNA reads TGTGCCAGCAGCTTAGGGCAGGGGGGTTACGAGCAGTACTTC.

J is TRBJ2-3 and V is TRBV2; the match to TRBD2 covers 13 bases. CDR3 size: 15 residues. V was pared by 5 bases and J by 4 bases, with 3 bases of the junction left unmatched. Germline loops: CDR1 SNHLY, CDR2 FYNNEI. The CDR3 DNA sequence: TGTGCCAGCAGTTCTGGACTAGCGGGAGCAGATACGCAGTATTTT. It is translated as CASSSGLAGADTQYF. The full variable domain, completed using reference TRBV2 and TRBJ2-3, is EPEVTQTPSHQVTQMGQEVILRCVPISNHLYFYWYRQILGQKVEFLVSFYNNEISEKSEIFDDQFSVERPDGSNFTLKIRSTKLEDSAMYFCASSSGLAGADTQYFGPGTRLTVL.

The chain is built from TRBV28 and TRBJ2-2; D may be TRBD2 (5 bases). Trimming removed 5 bases from V and 4 bases from J, with 14 bases in between. The CDR3 spans 15 residues. Germline V lookup: CDR1 MDHEN, CDR2 SYDVKM. Written as DNA, the CDR3 is TGTGCCAGCAGTCTTCACGGTGGGAGCACCGGGGAGCTGTTTTTT. It encodes CASSLHGGSTGELFF.

CDR3 DNA sequence: TGTGCCATCAGGTGGCAGAACTATGGCTACACCTTC. Translating it yields CAIRWQNYGYTF. The V gene is TRBV10-3, the J gene TRBJ1-2; D remains unclear. The CDR3 extends over 12 amino acids. The germline CDR1 and CDR2 sequences are ENHRY and SYGVKD. The V end was cut by 6 bases, the J end by 2 bases, with 7 bases between.

The chain recombines TRBV28 with TRBJ1-5; D is unclear. V dropped 3 bases and J dropped 2 bases, with 8 bases sitting between them. The CDR3 contains 14 residues. Germline V gene lookup returns CDR1 MDHEN and CDR2 SYDVKM. The CDR3 nucleotides read TGTGCCAGCAGTTTTGGCAGGCGCAATCAGCCCCAGCATTTT. Translated: CASSFGRRNQPQHF.

The rearrangement uses TRBV7-8 and TRBJ2-7; 12 bases line up with TRBD2. Germline CDR1 SGHVS, CDR2 FQNEAQ. The CDR3 length is 18 residues. The V and J ends lost 0 bases and 3 bases, in that order; junction bases with no gene match: 9. The CDR3 DNA sequence: TGTGCCAGCAGCTTAGCGTTAATCACTAGCGGGAGGCTCTACGAGCAGTACTTC. This codes for CASSLALITSGRLYEQYF.

On this clone itself: A junction end diverges from the germline sequence, so it may reflect a read error. V gene TRBV6-6 combines with J gene TRBJ1-4, with a possible D match to TRBD1 (5 bases). Germline loops: CDR1 MNHNY, CDR2 SVGAGI (reference sequence). The CDR3 is 13 residues long. The chain's CDR3 is CATFLQGGEKLLF. DNA of the CDR3: TGTGCCACCTTTCTTCAGGGTGGGGAAAAACTGCTTTTT.